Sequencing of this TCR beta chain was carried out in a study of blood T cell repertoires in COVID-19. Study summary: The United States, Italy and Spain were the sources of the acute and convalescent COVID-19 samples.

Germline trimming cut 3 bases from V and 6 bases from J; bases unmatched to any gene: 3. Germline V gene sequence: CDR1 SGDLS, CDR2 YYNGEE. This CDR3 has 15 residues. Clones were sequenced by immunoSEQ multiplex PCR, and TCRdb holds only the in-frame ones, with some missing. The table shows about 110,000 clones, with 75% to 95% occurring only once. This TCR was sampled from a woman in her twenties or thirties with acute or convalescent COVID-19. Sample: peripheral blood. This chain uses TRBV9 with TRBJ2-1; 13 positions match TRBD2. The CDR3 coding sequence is TGTGCCAGCAGCGGCGGACTAGCGGGAGCCAATGAGCAGTTCTTC. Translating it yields CASSGGLAGANEQFF.